This T cell receptor (beta chain) was obtained from a study of OX40 agonist ivuxolimab in advanced cancers. Study-wide background: Mean age approximately 55 years, range roughly 20 to 85; roughly 80% male.

Assay: immunoSEQ multiplex PCR; the TCRdb copy retains only in-frame clones and omits some. The data contain about 26,000 clones, about 90% of them singletons. Worth noting for this clone: The target antigen is unknown.

General study findings and limits: Relative to CD4+, CD8+ T cells held more expanded clones on average.

CDR1 and CDR2 (germline): LNHDA, SQIVND (reference sequence). V lost 3 bases to trimming and J lost 3 bases; unmatched junction nucleotides: 15. The CDR3 is 19 residues long. The sequences come from CD4+ or CD8+ T cells sorted from blood, collected in a trial of the OX40 agonist ivuxolimab. The clonotype was recovered from an adult with an advanced solid tumor such as melanoma, head and neck, liver or kidney cancer. The chain joins TRBV19 to TRBJ2-5; 11 nucleotides agree with TRBD2. DNA for the CDR3: TGTGCCAGTAGTATGGTCCTAGCGGGGGGCCCACGCCCCGAAGAGACCCAGTACTTC. Its protein product is CASSMVLAGGPRPEETQYF.